Listed below are T cell receptor beta chains from one sample, sequenced in a study of T-cell memory formation after mild COVID-19. In TCRdb, the 5' RACE reads were re-called with MiXCR into one record per CDR3 protein. Among approximately 500,000 distinct CDR3 sequences listed, roughly 25% were seen once. The sample was PBMCs or a T cell subset sorted from them (not recorded which). The source of these receptors is an adult woman who had mild COVID-19 (a few samples of this study predate the infection). Cell type and time point are not known. CDR3s include the opening cysteine and the closing phenylalanine or tryptophan. Each record gives: V gene, J gene, D gene, clone size, CDR3 protein, CDR3 DNA. D genes are given only for firm matches. Not every row has a clone size; where given, it reads once, few, many or a size class.

V: TRBV7-9
J: TRBJ2-7
D: TRBD1
size: few
CDR3: CASRRQGLPIEGEQYF
DNA: TGTGCCAGCAGGCGACAGGGTCTCCCGATTGAGGGGGAGCAGTACTTC

V: TRBV14
J: TRBJ2-6
D: NA
size: few
CDR3: CASSQGVLDRKNSGANVLTF
DNA: TGTGCCAGCAGCCAAGGAGTCCTGGACAGAAAAAACTCTGGGGCCAACGTCCTGACTTTC

V: TRBV5-6
J: TRBJ2-1
D: TRBD2
size: many
CDR3: CASSSLAGEGPYNEQFF
DNA: TGTGCCAGCAGCTCCCTAGCGGGAGAGGGTCCGTACAATGAGCAGTTCTTC

V: TRBV9
J: TRBJ2-1
D: TRBD2
size: many
CDR3: CASSGGTSGALEQFF
DNA: TGTGCCAGCAGCGGAGGGACTAGCGGGGCACTTGAGCAGTTCTTC

V: TRBV7-7
J: TRBJ2-5
D: TRBD2
size: NA
CDR3: CASSPSGGAWKTQYF
DNA: TGTGCCAGCAGCCCGAGCGGGGGGGCATGGAAGACCCAGTACTTC

V: TRBV12-3/TRBV12-4
J: TRBJ1-5
D: NA
size: NA
CDR3: CASSALIGNQPQHF
DNA: TGTGCCAGCAGTGCCCTTATAGGCAATCAGCCCCAGCATTTT

V: TRBV9
J: TRBJ1-4
D: NA
size: few
CDR3: CASSVSGGNNEKLFF
DNA: TGTGCCAGCAGCGTAAGTGGGGGGAATAATGAAAAACTGTTTTTT

V: TRBV12-3/TRBV12-4
J: TRBJ2-2
D: NA
size: NA
CDR3: CASSGRTRNTGELFF
DNA: TGTGCCAGCAGTGGCCGGACAAGGAACACCGGGGAGCTGTTTTTT

V: TRBV20-1
J: TRBJ1-1
D: NA
size: NA
CDR3: CSARDLLTRHTEAFF
DNA: TGCAGTGCTAGAGATCTGCTGACTAGGCACACTGAAGCTTTCTTT

V: TRBV5-1
J: TRBJ2-3
D: TRBD2
size: few
CDR3: CASSQGLAGVTSTDTQYF
DNA: TGCGCCAGCAGCCAGGGACTAGCGGGAGTCACCAGCACAGATACGCAGTATTTT

V: TRBV20-1
J: TRBJ2-3
D: NA
size: NA
CDR3: CSARDFKGPTHTQYF
DNA: TGCAGTGCTAGAGATTTCAAGGGGCCTACCCATACGCAGTATTTT

V: TRBV12-3/TRBV12-4
J: TRBJ2-5
D: TRBD2
size: many
CDR3: CASSLSGGASETQYF
DNA: TGTGCCAGCAGTCTTAGCGGGGGGGCGTCAGAGACCCAGTACTTC

V: TRBV7-9
J: TRBJ2-3
D: TRBD1
size: NA
CDR3: CASSLPSDRYTQYF
DNA: TGTGCCAGCAGCTTACCCTCGGACAGGTATACGCAGTATTTT

V: TRBV5-1
J: TRBJ2-3
D: TRBD2
size: few
CDR3: CASKEAGGTDTQYF
DNA: TGCGCCAGCAAGGAAGCGGGGGGCACAGATACGCAGTATTTT

V: TRBV10-3
J: TRBJ2-7
D: TRBD1
size: NA
CDR3: CAISTPNGQAGSYEQYF
DNA: TGTGCCATCAGTACGCCAAACGGACAGGCGGGCTCCTACGAGCAGTACTTC

V: TRBV7-6
J: TRBJ2-7
D: NA
size: few
CDR3: CASSLASRGSYEQYF
DNA: TGTGCCAGCAGCTTAGCGTCGCGGGGAAGCTACGAGCAGTACTTC

V: TRBV10-3
J: TRBJ1-2
D: TRBD1
size: many
CDR3: CAISRDSTNYGYTF
DNA: TGTGCCATCAGTAGGGACAGCACTAACTATGGCTACACCTTC

V: TRBV20-1
J: TRBJ1-2
D: TRBD1
size: few
CDR3: CSARATGANGYTF
DNA: TGCAGTGCTAGAGCGACAGGGGCGAATGGCTACACCTTC

V: TRBV5-1
J: TRBJ1-5
D: NA
size: NA
CDR3: CASILLTGFNQPQHF
DNA: TGCGCCAGCATCCTACTGACAGGTTTCAATCAGCCCCAGCATTTT

V: TRBV20-1
J: TRBJ2-1
D: TRBD2
size: many
CDR3: CSARVAGSTYNEQFF
DNA: TGCAGTGCTAGAGTAGCGGGATCCACCTACAATGAGCAGTTCTTC

V: TRBV6-2/TRBV6-3
J: TRBJ1-6
D: NA
size: NA
CDR3: CASSYSTGMRSSPLHF
DNA: TGTGCCAGCAGTTACTCGACGGGCATGAGGTCTTCACCCCTCCACTTT

V: TRBV10-3
J: TRBJ2-7
D: NA
size: NA
CDR3: CAISESSAYEQYF
DNA: TGTGCCATCAGTGAGTCATCGGCTTACGAGCAGTACTTC

V: TRBV11-3
J: TRBJ2-7
D: TRBD2
size: NA
CDR3: CASSLGLAGRTYEQYF
DNA: TGTGCCAGCAGCTTAGGACTAGCGGGCCGTACCTACGAGCAGTACTTC

V: TRBV7-9
J: TRBJ2-7
D: NA
size: many
CDR3: CASSLVSSSYEQYF
DNA: TGTGCCAGCAGCTTAGTTTCCAGCTCCTACGAGCAGTACTTC

V: TRBV11-1
J: TRBJ2-1
D: TRBD2
size: NA
CDR3: CASSSAGTSEHEQFF
DNA: TGTGCCAGCAGCTCAGCGGGGACTAGCGAGCATGAGCAGTTCTTC

V: TRBV12-5
J: TRBJ2-5
D: NA
size: NA
CDR3: CASGAGGLQETQYF
DNA: TGTGCTAGTGGTGCCGGGGGCCTACAAGAGACCCAGTACTTC

V: TRBV10-3
J: TRBJ2-3
D: NA
size: few
CDR3: CAISFGPRGGRTDTQYF
DNA: TGTGCCATCAGCTTTGGGCCCAGGGGCGGGCGCACAGATACGCAGTATTTT

V: TRBV7-8
J: TRBJ2-1
D: TRBD2
size: few
CDR3: CASSLASAGVIYNEQFF
DNA: TGTGCCAGCAGCTTAGCGTCGGCGGGAGTCATCTACAATGAGCAGTTCTTC

V: TRBV24-1
J: TRBJ2-1
D: NA
size: NA
CDR3: CATSGASSYNEQFF
DNA: TGTGCCACCAGTGGAGCCAGCTCCTACAATGAGCAGTTCTTC

V: TRBV7-2
J: TRBJ2-1
D: NA
size: few
CDR3: CASSLGTRYNEQFF
DNA: TGTGCCAGCAGCTTAGGGACAAGGTACAATGAGCAGTTCTTC

V: TRBV5-5
J: TRBJ1-1
D: NA
size: few
CDR3: CASSVRVTEAFF
DNA: TGTGCCAGCAGCGTCAGGGTCACTGAAGCTTTCTTT

V: TRBV7-6
J: TRBJ2-1
D: TRBD2
size: NA
CDR3: CASSLAFSGSSEQFF
DNA: TGTGCCAGCAGCTTAGCGTTTAGCGGGAGTTCTGAGCAGTTCTTC

V: TRBV4-3
J: TRBJ1-2
D: NA
size: NA
CDR3: CASSQVSGHLLNRYTF
DNA: TGCGCCAGCAGCCAAGTGAGTGGTCACCTCCTAAATCGCTACACCTTC

V: TRBV6-5
J: TRBJ2-5
D: NA
size: NA
CDR3: CASSGGPRETQYF
DNA: TGTGCCAGCAGCGGGGGGCCCAGGGAGACCCAGTACTTC

V: TRBV12-3/TRBV12-4
J: TRBJ2-1
D: TRBD2
size: few
CDR3: CASSPGTSGLSSYNEQFF
DNA: TGTGCCAGCAGCCCCGGGACTAGCGGGCTTAGCTCCTACAATGAGCAGTTCTTC

V: TRBV27
J: TRBJ1-1
D: NA
size: NA
CDR3: CASRPFFVGETNTEAFF
DNA: TGTGCCAGCAGACCCTTCTTCGTGGGGGAGACGAACACTGAAGCTTTCTTT

V: TRBV9
J: TRBJ2-3
D: TRBD2
size: NA
CDR3: CASSSGRLAVSTDTQYF
DNA: TGTGCCAGCAGCTCGGGCCGACTAGCGGTTAGCACAGATACGCAGTATTTT

V: TRBV12-3/TRBV12-4
J: TRBJ1-4
D: TRBD1
size: NA
CDR3: CASSLTTGQGSEKLFF
DNA: TGTGCCAGCAGTTTAACAACGGGACAGGGCAGTGAAAAACTGTTTTTT

V: TRBV6-5
J: TRBJ1-1
D: NA
size: few
CDR3: CASRDSSDTEAFF
DNA: TGTGCCAGCAGGGACAGTTCGGACACTGAAGCTTTCTTT

V: TRBV15
J: TRBJ2-3
D: NA
size: many
CDR3: CATSTQERPFYSTDTQYF
DNA: TGTGCCACCAGCACCCAGGAGAGGCCCTTTTATAGCACAGATACGCAGTATTTT

V: TRBV9
J: TRBJ2-1
D: NA
size: NA
CDR3: CASSGPRLGGYNEQFF
DNA: TGTGCCAGCAGCGGGCCGAGGTTGGGGGGCTACAATGAGCAGTTCTTC

V: TRBV7-9
J: TRBJ2-3
D: NA
size: NA
CDR3: CASSSFPDTMMTDTQYF
DNA: TGTGCCAGCAGCTCCTTCCCGGACACGATGATGACAGATACGCAGTATTTT

V: TRBV7-2
J: TRBJ2-7
D: NA
size: many
CDR3: CASSLDPSYEQYF
DNA: TGTGCCAGCAGCTTAGACCCCTCCTACGAGCAGTACTTC

V: TRBV19
J: TRBJ2-3
D: NA
size: NA
CDR3: CASSIAASVDTQYF
DNA: TGTGCCAGTAGTATAGCGGCTAGCGTTGATACGCAGTATTTT

V: TRBV13
J: TRBJ1-1
D: NA
size: few
CDR3: CASSLGTGSTEAFF
DNA: TGTGCCAGCAGCTTGGGCACAGGGAGCACTGAAGCTTTCTTT

V: TRBV27
J: TRBJ2-5
D: TRBD1
size: NA
CDR3: CASSLGTETFQETQYF
DNA: TGTGCCAGCAGTTTAGGGACAGAGACCTTTCAAGAGACCCAGTACTTC

V: TRBV7-9
J: TRBJ1-1
D: TRBD1
size: NA
CDR3: CASSLGTGESEAFF
DNA: TGTGCCAGCAGCTTAGGCACAGGGGAGAGTGAAGCTTTCTTT

V: TRBV11-2
J: TRBJ1-1
D: NA
size: few
CDR3: CASSFLGEQAFF
DNA: TGTGCCAGCAGCTTTTTGGGAGAACAAGCTTTCTTT

V: TRBV3-1
J: TRBJ2-5
D: NA
size: NA
CDR3: CASSQLRDSTQYF
DNA: TGTGCCAGCAGCCAACTGCGGGACTCGACCCAGTACTTC

V: TRBV7-7
J: TRBJ2-3
D: NA
size: many
CDR3: CASSSLGPDTQYF
DNA: TGTGCCAGCAGTTCACTAGGCCCAGATACGCAGTATTTT

V: TRBV13
J: TRBJ2-6
D: TRBD1
size: NA
CDR3: CASSSSLRAQGVDGANVLTF
DNA: TGTGCCAGCAGCTCCTCCCTCAGGGCCCAGGGGGTGGATGGGGCCAACGTCCTGACTTTC

V: TRBV7-2
J: TRBJ2-1
D: TRBD1
size: NA
CDR3: CASSRDRDRGAHEQFF
DNA: TGTGCCAGCAGCCGCGACCGGGACAGGGGGGCACATGAGCAGTTCTTC

V: TRBV30
J: TRBJ1-2
D: TRBD1
size: NA
CDR3: CAYSRGRDYGYTF
DNA: TGTGCCTACTCCAGGGGGCGCGACTATGGCTACACCTTC

V: TRBV5-8
J: TRBJ2-2
D: NA
size: few
CDR3: CASSRRGVGTGELFF
DNA: TGTGCCAGCAGCCGGCGGGGAGTAGGCACCGGGGAGCTGTTTTTT

V: TRBV4-2
J: TRBJ2-1
D: NA
size: few
CDR3: CASSQWVGGEEQFF
DNA: TGTGCCAGCAGCCAATGGGTCGGTGGGGAGGAGCAGTTCTTC

V: TRBV6-5
J: TRBJ2-3
D: TRBD2
size: few
CDR3: CASSVTSGYTDTQYF
DNA: TGTGCCAGCAGTGTTACTAGCGGTTACACAGATACGCAGTATTTT

V: TRBV6-1
J: TRBJ1-3
D: NA
size: NA
CDR3: CASVSSGNTIYF
DNA: TGTGCCAGCGTCTCCTCTGGAAACACCATATATTTT